This T cell receptor (beta chain) was recorded in a study of blood T cell repertoires in COVID-19. Whole-study context: Samples came from the United States, Italy and Spain, spanning acute and convalescent COVID-19. Sources were T cells, B-cell-depleted T cells, or PBMCs; the material itself was cDNA or gDNA.

Authors' data handling: Reference gene primer amplification gave nucleated cell count estimates. Measured with immunoSEQ multiplex PCR; TCRdb has only the in-frame clones, and not every one. Clone size and V and J calls were adopted from that table, with D and trimming inferred from the DNA. Of about 350,000 clones listed, 91% are singletons. The CDR3 loop spans 13 amino acids. Germline CDR1 KGHSH, CDR2 LQKENI. V lost 6 bases and J lost 0, with 6 bases in between. V is TRBV18 and J is TRBJ2-1, with unresolved D. The sequence was collected from a woman younger than 30 who had recovered from COVID-19. Sequencing was done on a sample of peripheral blood. CDR3 residues: CASSAPSYNEQFF. The CDR3, as DNA: TGTGCCAGCTCCGCGCCCTCCTACAATGAGCAGTTCTTC.